What follows are 2 T cell receptor beta chains derived from one specimen sequenced in a study of neurological immune-mediated disorders (dated by TCRdb to between 2017 and 2020). The library was prepared using 5' RACE. Sequencing relied on an Illumina HiSeq 2500. TCRdb took the public reads, trimmed them with fastp at Q25, ran MiXCR for clone calling and kept in-frame beta chains. Entries are consolidated by CDR3 protein sequence, retaining the most common genes and DNA. For this sample the table gives fewer than 40,000 distinct CDR3 sequences, of which over 3.5% were detected only once. The ten largest make up roughly 25% of the sample. Specimen: CD4+ T cells from blood. These receptors were collected from a woman aged 40 to 50 in good health.

The V call is TRBV27, the J call TRBJ2-7, with no clear D. The CDR3 is 11 amino acids. Trimming removed 6 bases from V and 3 bases from J, with 6 bases in between. The V gene's germline CDR1 is MNHEY and CDR2 SMNVEV (reference sequence). The DNA of the CDR3 is TGTGCCAGCAGGGGAAACTACGAGCAGTACTTC. Translation: CASRGNYEQYF.

The sample holds many counts of this clonotype. The chain combines TRBV5-1 with TRBJ1-2; D unresolved. The ends were cut back, 0 bases at V and 5 bases at J, with 5 bases in the middle. CDR1 is SGHRS, CDR2 YFSETQ, per germline. The CDR3 is 12 residues long. The CDR3 spells CASSLDQYGYTF. The CDR3 region has the DNA TGCGCCAGCAGCTTGGACCAGTATGGCTACACCTTC.